This T cell receptor beta chain is drawn from a study of blood T cell repertoires in COVID-19. Study summary: The United States, Italy and Spain provided the acute and convalescent COVID-19 samples. The cDNA or gDNA used as material had been derived from T cells, B-cell-depleted T cells, or PBMCs.

The age range of participants was roughly 18 to 90 years, with residence in about two dozen US areas. The length of the CDR3 is 14 residues. The ends were cut back, 4 bases at V and 4 bases at J, with 12 bases in the middle. From germline, CDR1 is MRHNA and CDR2 SNTAGT. Assay: immunoSEQ multiplex PCR; the TCRdb copy retains only in-frame clones and omits some. Of hundreds of thousands of clones in the sample, 80% to 90% were seen once. This clonotype was sampled from a woman aged 40 to 50 with acute COVID-19. Source material: PBMCs or T cells enriched from blood (not recorded which). The rearrangement uses TRBV6-4 and TRBJ2-3; D is possibly TRBD2 (5 bases). The DNA for the CDR3 is TGTGCCAGCAGTGTTGAGGGAGCGGCAGATACGCAGTATTTT. As protein: CASSVEGAADTQYF.